Below, 24 T cell receptor beta chains from the same sample are listed, as sequenced in a study of OX40 agonist ivuxolimab in advanced cancers. Receptor amplification or capture employed the immunoSEQ multiplex PCR assay. TCRdb carries this immuneACCESS record with in-frame sequences only. Its versions omit some clonotypes, under half of them owing to an unresolved V gene in the studies checked, with the rest unexplained. The sample includes fewer than 65,000 clones, with 80% to 90% observed a single time. The ten largest clones add up to 10% to 11% of the sample. The input for sequencing was CD4+ or CD8+ T cells sorted from blood, taken in a trial of the OX40 agonist ivuxolimab. The receptors originated from an adult with an advanced solid tumor such as melanoma, head and neck, liver or kidney cancer.

The genes are TRBV5-1 and TRBJ2-7; D remains unclear. Germline CDR1 SGHRS, CDR2 YFSETQ. CDR3 length equals 14 residues. V was cut by 0 bases and J by 3 bases, with 10 bases left in between. Here the CDR3 DNA reads TGCGCCAGCAGCTTGGTATCTAGAATCTACGAGCAGTACTTC. This codes for CASSLVSRIYEQYF.

The gene calls are TRBV11-2 and TRBJ1-1; TRBD1 matches 7 bases. Germline CDR1 is SGHAT and CDR2 is FQNNGV. This CDR3 has 16 amino acids. Unmatched junction bases numbered 13, after V lost 2 bases and J lost 7 bases. CDR3 coding DNA: TGTGCCAGCAGCTTATTGAGGGGGCGCAACGGGATTGAAGCTTTCTTT. This translates into CASSLLRGRNGIEAFF. Full variable domain (rest looked up from reference TRBV11-2 and TRBJ1-1): EAGVAQSPRYKIIEKRQSVAFWCNPISGHATLYWYQQILGQGPKLLIQFQNNGVVDDSQLPKDRFSAERLKGVDSTLKIQPAKLEDSAVYLCASSLLRGRNGIEAFFGQGTRLTVV.

The chain employs TRBV5-6 and TRBJ2-3; D might be TRBD1 or TRBD2, each matching 5 bases. The CDR3 runs 15 residues. Trimming cost V 0 bases and J 6 bases, with 14 bases left between them. From germline, CDR1 is SGHDT and CDR2 YYEEEE. The CDR3 region has the DNA TGTGCCAGCAGCTTGGGCTGGGGGACGGTGGATACGCAGTATTTT. This translates into CASSLGWGTVDTQYF.

The chain is built from TRBV11-1 and TRBJ1-1; 9 nucleotides agree with TRBD1. V lost 4 bases to trimming and J lost 4 bases; unmatched junction nucleotides: 10. The CDR3 sequence is 16 residues long. Germline V gene data show CDR1 as SGHAT and CDR2 as FQDESV (reference sequence). The CDR3 sequence is CASSSPYGTGITEAFF. CDR3 sequence (DNA): TGTGCCAGCAGCTCACCTTACGGGACAGGGATCACTGAAGCTTTCTTT.

This chain's CDR3 is CASSPGQGKETQYF. The DNA of the CDR3 is TGTGCCAGCAGCCCAGGACAGGGGAAGGAGACCCAGTACTTC. V is TRBV7-9 and J is TRBJ2-5; 9 bases align to TRBD1. Losses at the gene ends were 5 bases for V and 5 bases for J; bases not matched to a gene: 6. Germline CDR1 and CDR2: SEHNR and FQNEAQ (reference sequence). The CDR3 spans 14 residues.

The chain employs TRBV27 and TRBJ2-3; D is possibly TRBD2 (5 bases). V was shortened by 5 bases and J by 3 bases, with 21 bases between the two germline ends. The CDR3 is made up of 17 amino acids. Germline lookup yields CDR1 MNHEY and CDR2 SMNVEV (reference sequence). The CDR3 DNA reads TGTGCCAGCAGTAACTCCGGGATCATAGGGCTGACAGATACGCAGTATTTT. As protein: CASSNSGIIGLTDTQYF.

This clone showed up just a few times. The chain carries TRBV7-9 and TRBJ1-2; the match to TRBD1 covers 9 bases. V gave up 1 base and J gave up 5 bases; unmatched junction bases: 8. Germline lookup yields CDR1 SEHNR and CDR2 FQNEAQ (reference sequence). CDR3 length: 16 residues. CDR3 amino acids: CASSLEGTGLRYGYTF. Written as DNA, the CDR3 is TGTGCCAGCAGCTTAGAGGGGACAGGGCTAAGATATGGCTACACCTTC.

This chain joins TRBV7-9 and TRBJ2-3; D gene ambiguous. Deletions cut 6 bases from V and 14 bases from J, with 18 bases between. Germline V CDR1 and CDR2: SEHNR, FQNEAQ (reference sequence). The CDR3 is 12 residues long. This CDR3 is CASRAEWGKGYF. The CDR3 bases are TGTGCCAGCAGGGCGGAATGGGGAAAGGGGTATTTT.

The chain combines TRBV27 with TRBJ1-4; D is ambiguous. CDR3 length: 13 amino acids. The V gene lost 5 bases and the J gene lost 5 bases, with 9 bases spanning the gap. CDR1 and CDR2 from the germline V gene are MNHEY and SMNVEV (reference sequence). The CDR3 loop is CASSRTINEKLFF. In nucleotides, the CDR3 is TGTGCCAGCAGTCGGACGATCAATGAAAAACTGTTTTTT.

J is TRBJ1-6 and V is TRBV20-1; the D is unclear. Trimming removed 7 bases at V and 6 bases at J, with 7 bases between. The CDR3 has 11 residues. CDR1 and CDR2 from the germline V gene are DFQATT and SNEGSKA (reference sequence). The CDR3 loop reads CSVLSNSPLHF. The DNA of the CDR3 is TGCAGTGTTCTGAGTAATTCACCCCTCCACTTT.

The J gene is TRBJ2-5, the V gene TRBV5-1; 8 bases match TRBD2. V shed 3 bases, J shed 5 bases, and the junction held 3 bases outside the gene matches. This CDR3 is built from 13 residues. Germline V gives CDR1 SGHRS, CDR2 YFSETQ. The CDR3 reads CASSSPGGETQYF. DNA of the CDR3: TGCGCCAGCAGCTCCCCGGGGGGGGAGACCCAGTACTTC.

This clone was counted a single time. The rearrangement uses TRBV6-5 and TRBJ1-2, with D perhaps matching TRBD1 (5 bases). Per germline, CDR1 MNHEY and CDR2 SVGAGI. The CDR3 runs 13 residues. The ends were cut back, 8 bases at V and 3 bases at J, with 13 bases in the middle. CDR3 nucleotide sequence: TGTGCCAGCCTCGACAGCGACGACTATGGCTACACCTTC. The encoded protein is CASLDSDDYGYTF.

This clone was found once. CDR3 protein: CASSTTGGQNIQYF. DNA of the CDR3: TGTGCCAGTAGTACCACAGGGGGCCAAAACATTCAGTACTTC. J is TRBJ2-4 and V is TRBV19; 9 positions agree with TRBD1. This CDR3 is built from 14 residues. Germline assignment: CDR1 LNHDA and CDR2 SQIVND (reference sequence). The ends lost 4 bases at V and 5 bases at J; junction bases unmatched: 3.

The chain joins TRBV6-5 to TRBJ1-4; D may be TRBD1 (6 bases). CDR1 and CDR2 (germline): MNHEY, SVGAGI. The CDR3 is 14 residues long. V was cut by 2 bases and J by 7 bases, with 11 bases left in between. The CDR3 DNA reads TGTGCCAGCAGTTACGAGGGCAGGGGTGAAAAACTGTTTTTT. Its translation is CASSYEGRGEKLFF.

Concerning this clone: Sequence at one end of the junction differs from germline and may be a read error. The same CDR3 also results from other DNA sequences found in this sample. This chain uses TRBV6-5 with TRBJ2-7, with D unclear. Germline lookup yields CDR1 MNHEY and CDR2 SVGAGI. The CDR3 is 13 amino acids. The CDR3 DNA sequence: TGCGCCAGCACCTCACCCTACTCCTACGAGCAGTACTTC. As protein: CASTSPYSYEQYF.

This clone was counted a single time. The V call is TRBV5-8, the J call TRBJ1-3; TRBD1 agrees at 10 bases. CDR3 length: 16 residues. Germline CDR1 and CDR2: SGHTS and YDEGEE. V lost 4 bases and J lost 3; bases outside the gene matches: 7. CDR3 loop: CASSVTGGEGGNTIYF. The DNA of the CDR3 is TGTGCCAGCAGCGTGACAGGGGGCGAAGGTGGAAACACCATATATTTT.

This clone appeared once. This CDR3 reads CASSSSPGQGMGSNQPQHF. The CDR3 DNA reads TGTGCCAGCAGCTCTTCTCCGGGACAGGGGATGGGTAGCAATCAGCCCCAGCATTTT. The V and J genes are TRBV4-2 and TRBJ1-5; 10 bases line up with TRBD1. CDR3 length: 19 amino acids. The trim removed 5 bases at V and 0 bases at J, leaving 13 bases unmatched. Germline values: CDR1 LGHNA, CDR2 YNFKEQ.

The chain is built from TRBV5-4 and TRBJ2-7; D tentatively fits TRBD1 or TRBD2 (5 bases each). Trimming stripped 0 bases from V and 6 bases from J, with 13 bases between. The CDR3 runs to 14 residues. Germline values: CDR1 SGHNT, CDR2 YYREEE (reference sequence). CDR3 sequence: CASSLAGTQSEQYF. CDR3 nucleotide sequence: TGTGCCAGCAGCTTGGCGGGGACGCAAAGCGAGCAGTACTTC.

The gene calls are TRBV28 and TRBJ1-4, with D possibly TRBD1 on 5 matching bases. The germline V gene has CDR1 MDHEN and CDR2 SYDVKM. Trimming cost V 3 bases and J 7 bases, with 15 bases left between them. The CDR3 totals 15 residues. In DNA, the CDR3 is TGTGCCAGCAGTTTCGGCCAGGGCGGGGGTGAAAAACTGTTTTTT. Encoded protein: CASSFGQGGGEKLFF.

The chain employs TRBV7-6 and TRBJ2-7; D call uncertain. The V and J ends lost 1 base and 1 base respectively, with 8 bases between them. The CDR3 is made up of 14 amino acids. Germline CDR1 SGHVS, CDR2 FNYEAQ. In DNA form, the CDR3 reads TGTGCCAGCAGCTTAGGATCTAGGTCCTACGAGCAGTACTTC. Amino acids: CASSLGSRSYEQYF.

This rearrangement joins TRBV5-1 to TRBJ1-1; no firm D call. V lost 3 bases, J lost 5 bases, and 11 bases lay in between. CDR3 length: 13 residues. The germline CDR1 and CDR2 sequences are SGHRS and YFSETQ. The CDR3 spells CASSSEVGTEAFF. As DNA, the CDR3 is TGCGCCAGCAGCTCTGAGGTTGGGACTGAAGCTTTCTTT.

CDR3 coding DNA: TGCGCCAGCAGCTTGTCGGTGGACTTCTACAATGAGCAGTTCTTC. It encodes CASSLSVDFYNEQFF. This chain connects TRBV5-1 to TRBJ2-1, with a weak D call TRBD2 (5 bases). This CDR3 has 15 residues. The germline CDR1 and CDR2 sequences are SGHRS and YFSETQ. Between the trimmed V and J ends, which lost 1 base and 3 bases, there was a span of 11 bases.

The chain joins TRBV19 to TRBJ2-3; no definite D call. In germline, CDR1 is LNHDA, CDR2 SQIVND (reference sequence). Trimming cost V 3 bases and J 2 bases, with 9 bases left between them. The CDR3 spans 14 residues. The CDR3 sequence: CASSIRQHTDTQYF. CDR3 nucleotide sequence: TGTGCCAGTAGTATTCGTCAACACACAGATACGCAGTATTTT.

The gene calls are TRBV29-1 and TRBJ2-3, with TRBD2 matching 8 bases. CDR3 size: 15 residues. Per germline, CDR1 SQVTM and CDR2 ANQGSEA. J was trimmed by 4 bases and V by 4 bases; bases with no gene match: 10. CDR3 loop: CSVGLAGSRADTQYF. The DNA of the CDR3 is TGCAGCGTTGGCCTAGCGGGTTCACGGGCAGATACGCAGTATTTT.